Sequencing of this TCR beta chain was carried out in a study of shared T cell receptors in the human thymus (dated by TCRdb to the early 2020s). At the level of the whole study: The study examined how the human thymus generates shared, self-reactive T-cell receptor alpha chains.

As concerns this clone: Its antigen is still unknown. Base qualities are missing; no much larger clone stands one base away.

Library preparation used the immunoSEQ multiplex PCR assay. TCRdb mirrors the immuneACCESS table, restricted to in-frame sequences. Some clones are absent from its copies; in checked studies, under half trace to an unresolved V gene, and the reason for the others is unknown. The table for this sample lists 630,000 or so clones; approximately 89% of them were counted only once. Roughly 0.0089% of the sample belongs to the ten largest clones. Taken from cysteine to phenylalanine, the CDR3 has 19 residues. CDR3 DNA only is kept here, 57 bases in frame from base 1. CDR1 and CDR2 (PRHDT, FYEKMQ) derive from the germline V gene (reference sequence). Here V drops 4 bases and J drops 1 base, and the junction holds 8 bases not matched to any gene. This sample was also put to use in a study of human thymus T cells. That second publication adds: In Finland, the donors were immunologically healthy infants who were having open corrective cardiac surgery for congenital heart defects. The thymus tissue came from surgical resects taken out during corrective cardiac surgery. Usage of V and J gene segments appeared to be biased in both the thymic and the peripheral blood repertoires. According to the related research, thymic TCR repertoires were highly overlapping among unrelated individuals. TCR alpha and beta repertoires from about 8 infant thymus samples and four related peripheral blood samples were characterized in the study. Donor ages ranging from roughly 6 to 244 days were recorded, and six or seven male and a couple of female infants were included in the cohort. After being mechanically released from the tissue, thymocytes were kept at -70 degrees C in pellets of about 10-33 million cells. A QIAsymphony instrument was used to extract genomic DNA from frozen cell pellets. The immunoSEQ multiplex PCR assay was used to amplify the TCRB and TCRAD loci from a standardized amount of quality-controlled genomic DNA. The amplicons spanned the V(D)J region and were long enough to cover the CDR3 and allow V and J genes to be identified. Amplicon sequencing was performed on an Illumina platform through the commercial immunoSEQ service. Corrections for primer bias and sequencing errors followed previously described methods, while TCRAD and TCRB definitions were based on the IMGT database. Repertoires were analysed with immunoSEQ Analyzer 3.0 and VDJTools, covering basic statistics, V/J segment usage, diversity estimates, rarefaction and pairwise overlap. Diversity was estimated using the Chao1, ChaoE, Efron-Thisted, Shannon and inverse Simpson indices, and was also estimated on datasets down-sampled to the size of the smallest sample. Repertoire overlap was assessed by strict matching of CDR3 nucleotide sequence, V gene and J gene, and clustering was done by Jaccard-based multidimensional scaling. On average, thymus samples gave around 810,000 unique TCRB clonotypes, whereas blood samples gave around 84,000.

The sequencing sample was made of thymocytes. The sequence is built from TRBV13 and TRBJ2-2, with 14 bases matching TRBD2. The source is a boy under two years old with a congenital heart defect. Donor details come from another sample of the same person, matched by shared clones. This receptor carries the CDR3 CASSSPVGTSGRNTGELFF. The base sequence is TGTGCCAGCAGCTCCCCCGTCGGGACTAGCGGGAGGAACACCGGGGAGCTGTTTTTT.